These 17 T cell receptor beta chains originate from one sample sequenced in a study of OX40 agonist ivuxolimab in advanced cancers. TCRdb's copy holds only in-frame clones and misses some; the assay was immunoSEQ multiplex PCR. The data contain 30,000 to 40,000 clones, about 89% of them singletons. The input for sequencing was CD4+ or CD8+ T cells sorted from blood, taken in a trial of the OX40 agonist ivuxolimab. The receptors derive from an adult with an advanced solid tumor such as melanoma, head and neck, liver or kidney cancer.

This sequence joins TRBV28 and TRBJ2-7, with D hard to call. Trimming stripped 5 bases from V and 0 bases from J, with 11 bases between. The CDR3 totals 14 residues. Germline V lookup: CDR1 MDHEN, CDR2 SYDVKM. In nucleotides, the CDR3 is TGTGCCAGCAGTCCGCCGGCAGGCTCCTACGAGCAGTACTTC. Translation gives CASSPPAGSYEQYF.

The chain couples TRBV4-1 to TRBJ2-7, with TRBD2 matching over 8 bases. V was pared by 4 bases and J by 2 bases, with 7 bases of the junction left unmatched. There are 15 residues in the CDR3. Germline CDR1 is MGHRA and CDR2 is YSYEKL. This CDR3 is CASSLRGGGAYEQYF. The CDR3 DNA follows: TGCGCCAGCAGCCTCCGGGGGGGCGGCGCCTACGAGCAGTACTTC.

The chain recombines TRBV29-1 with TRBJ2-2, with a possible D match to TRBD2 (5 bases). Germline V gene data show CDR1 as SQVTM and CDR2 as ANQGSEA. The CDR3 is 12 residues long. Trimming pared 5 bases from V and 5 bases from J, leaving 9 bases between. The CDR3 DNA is TGCAGCGTTTACCCGGGGACCGGGGAGCTGTTTTTT. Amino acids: CSVYPGTGELFF.

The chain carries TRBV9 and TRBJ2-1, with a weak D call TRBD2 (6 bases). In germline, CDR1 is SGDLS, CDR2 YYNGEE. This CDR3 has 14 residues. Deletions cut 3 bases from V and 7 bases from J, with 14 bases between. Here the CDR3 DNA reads TGTGCCAGCAGCGCGCCCGGGCGGGGAAATGAGCAGTTCTTC. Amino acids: CASSAPGRGNEQFF.

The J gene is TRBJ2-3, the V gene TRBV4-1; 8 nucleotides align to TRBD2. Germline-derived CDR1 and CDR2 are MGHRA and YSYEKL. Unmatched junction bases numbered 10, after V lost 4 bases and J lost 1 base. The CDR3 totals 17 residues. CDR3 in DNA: TGCGCCAGCAGCCCAAGCGGAGCGGGGGAAGGCACAGATACGCAGTATTTT. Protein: CASSPSGAGEGTDTQYF.

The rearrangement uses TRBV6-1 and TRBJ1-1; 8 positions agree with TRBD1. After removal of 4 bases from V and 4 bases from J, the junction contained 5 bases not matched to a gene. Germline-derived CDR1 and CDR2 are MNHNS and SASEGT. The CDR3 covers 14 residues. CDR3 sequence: CASSGHQGATEAFF. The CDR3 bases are TGTGCCAGCAGTGGACATCAGGGGGCCACTGAAGCTTTCTTT.

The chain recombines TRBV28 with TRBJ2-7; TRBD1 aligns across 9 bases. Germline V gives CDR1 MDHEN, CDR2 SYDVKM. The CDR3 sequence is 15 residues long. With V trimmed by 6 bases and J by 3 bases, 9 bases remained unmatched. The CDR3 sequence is CASRGDREELYEQYF. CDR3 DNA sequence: TGTGCCAGCAGAGGGGACAGGGAAGAGCTCTACGAGCAGTACTTC.

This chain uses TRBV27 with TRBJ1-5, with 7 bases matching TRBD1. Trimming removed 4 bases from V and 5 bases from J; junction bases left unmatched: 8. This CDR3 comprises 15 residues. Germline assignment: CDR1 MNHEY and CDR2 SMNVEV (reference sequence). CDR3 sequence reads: CASSSLQGGDQPQHF. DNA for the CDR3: TGTGCCAGCAGTTCCCTCCAGGGGGGAGATCAGCCCCAGCATTTT.

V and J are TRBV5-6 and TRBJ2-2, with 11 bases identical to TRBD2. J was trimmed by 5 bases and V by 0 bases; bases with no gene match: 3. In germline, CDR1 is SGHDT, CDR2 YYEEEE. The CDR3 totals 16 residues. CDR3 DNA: TGTGCCAGCAGCTTGGGTCTAGCGGGGGGAACCGGGGAGCTGTTTTTT. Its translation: CASSLGLAGGTGELFF.

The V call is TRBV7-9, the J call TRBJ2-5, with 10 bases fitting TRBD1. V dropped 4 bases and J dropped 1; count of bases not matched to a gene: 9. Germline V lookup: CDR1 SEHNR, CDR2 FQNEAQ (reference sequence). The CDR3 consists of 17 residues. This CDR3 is CASSSTRDRGPQETQYF. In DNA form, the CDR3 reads TGTGCCAGCAGCTCGACCCGGGACAGGGGACCCCAAGAGACCCAGTACTTC. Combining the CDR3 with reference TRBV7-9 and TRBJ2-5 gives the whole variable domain DTGVSQNPRHKITKRGQNVTFRCDPISEHNRLYWYRQTLGQGPEFLTYFQNEAQLEKSRLLSDRFSAERPKGSFSTLEIQRTEQGDSAMYLCASSSTRDRGPQETQYFGPGTRLLVL.

The CDR3 coding sequence is TGTGCCAGCAGTACCTACAGGGAAGGGAGAAACGAGCAGTACTTC. Amino acids: CASSTYREGRNEQYF. The chain employs TRBV27 and TRBJ2-7; D is perhaps TRBD1 (6 bases). The CDR3 has 15 amino acids. Germline V lookup: CDR1 MNHEY, CDR2 SMNVEV (reference sequence). Trimming took off 5 bases at V and 5 bases at J, with 19 bases between the two ends.

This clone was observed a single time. The CDR3 here is CASSQIVVAVTYNEQFF. CDR3 in DNA: TGCGCCAGCAGCCAGATTGTAGTAGCGGTGACCTACAATGAGCAGTTCTTC. The rearrangement uses TRBV4-3 and TRBJ2-1; maybe TRBD2 (6 bases). This CDR3 is built from 17 residues. Trimming stripped 3 bases from V and 2 bases from J, with 17 bases between. Germline V lookup: CDR1 LGHNA, CDR2 YSLEER.

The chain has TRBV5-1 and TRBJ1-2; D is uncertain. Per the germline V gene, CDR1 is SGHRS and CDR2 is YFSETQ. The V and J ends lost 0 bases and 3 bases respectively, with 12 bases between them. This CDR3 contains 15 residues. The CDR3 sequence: CASSLVSGNHYGYTF. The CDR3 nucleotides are TGCGCCAGCAGCTTGGTAAGCGGAAACCACTATGGCTACACCTTC.

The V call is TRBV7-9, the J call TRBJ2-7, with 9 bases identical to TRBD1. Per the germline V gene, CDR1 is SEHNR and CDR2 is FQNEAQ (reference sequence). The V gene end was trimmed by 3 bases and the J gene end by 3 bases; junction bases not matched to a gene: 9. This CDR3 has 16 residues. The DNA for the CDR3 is TGTGCCAGCAGCTTCCACGAAGGGACAGGGAGCTACGAGCAGTACTTC. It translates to CASSFHEGTGSYEQYF.

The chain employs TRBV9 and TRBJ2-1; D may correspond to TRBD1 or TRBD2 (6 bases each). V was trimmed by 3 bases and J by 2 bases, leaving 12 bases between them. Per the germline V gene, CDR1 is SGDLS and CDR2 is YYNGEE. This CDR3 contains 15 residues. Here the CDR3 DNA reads TGTGCCAGCAGCGCGGGGGCTCCAGCCTACAATGAGCAGTTCTTC. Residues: CASSAGAPAYNEQFF.

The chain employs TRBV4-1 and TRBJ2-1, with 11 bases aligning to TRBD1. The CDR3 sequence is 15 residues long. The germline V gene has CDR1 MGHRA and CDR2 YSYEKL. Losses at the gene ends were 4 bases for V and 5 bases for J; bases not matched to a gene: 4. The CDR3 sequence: CASSPGQGAHNEQFF. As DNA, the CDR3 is TGCGCCAGCAGCCCCGGACAGGGGGCACACAATGAGCAGTTCTTC.

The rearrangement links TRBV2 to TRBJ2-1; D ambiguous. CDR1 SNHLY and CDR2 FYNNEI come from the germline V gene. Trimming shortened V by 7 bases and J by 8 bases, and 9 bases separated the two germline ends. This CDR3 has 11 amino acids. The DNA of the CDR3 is TGTGCCAGCATCCCTACCCATGAGCAGTTCTTC. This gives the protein CASIPTHEQFF.